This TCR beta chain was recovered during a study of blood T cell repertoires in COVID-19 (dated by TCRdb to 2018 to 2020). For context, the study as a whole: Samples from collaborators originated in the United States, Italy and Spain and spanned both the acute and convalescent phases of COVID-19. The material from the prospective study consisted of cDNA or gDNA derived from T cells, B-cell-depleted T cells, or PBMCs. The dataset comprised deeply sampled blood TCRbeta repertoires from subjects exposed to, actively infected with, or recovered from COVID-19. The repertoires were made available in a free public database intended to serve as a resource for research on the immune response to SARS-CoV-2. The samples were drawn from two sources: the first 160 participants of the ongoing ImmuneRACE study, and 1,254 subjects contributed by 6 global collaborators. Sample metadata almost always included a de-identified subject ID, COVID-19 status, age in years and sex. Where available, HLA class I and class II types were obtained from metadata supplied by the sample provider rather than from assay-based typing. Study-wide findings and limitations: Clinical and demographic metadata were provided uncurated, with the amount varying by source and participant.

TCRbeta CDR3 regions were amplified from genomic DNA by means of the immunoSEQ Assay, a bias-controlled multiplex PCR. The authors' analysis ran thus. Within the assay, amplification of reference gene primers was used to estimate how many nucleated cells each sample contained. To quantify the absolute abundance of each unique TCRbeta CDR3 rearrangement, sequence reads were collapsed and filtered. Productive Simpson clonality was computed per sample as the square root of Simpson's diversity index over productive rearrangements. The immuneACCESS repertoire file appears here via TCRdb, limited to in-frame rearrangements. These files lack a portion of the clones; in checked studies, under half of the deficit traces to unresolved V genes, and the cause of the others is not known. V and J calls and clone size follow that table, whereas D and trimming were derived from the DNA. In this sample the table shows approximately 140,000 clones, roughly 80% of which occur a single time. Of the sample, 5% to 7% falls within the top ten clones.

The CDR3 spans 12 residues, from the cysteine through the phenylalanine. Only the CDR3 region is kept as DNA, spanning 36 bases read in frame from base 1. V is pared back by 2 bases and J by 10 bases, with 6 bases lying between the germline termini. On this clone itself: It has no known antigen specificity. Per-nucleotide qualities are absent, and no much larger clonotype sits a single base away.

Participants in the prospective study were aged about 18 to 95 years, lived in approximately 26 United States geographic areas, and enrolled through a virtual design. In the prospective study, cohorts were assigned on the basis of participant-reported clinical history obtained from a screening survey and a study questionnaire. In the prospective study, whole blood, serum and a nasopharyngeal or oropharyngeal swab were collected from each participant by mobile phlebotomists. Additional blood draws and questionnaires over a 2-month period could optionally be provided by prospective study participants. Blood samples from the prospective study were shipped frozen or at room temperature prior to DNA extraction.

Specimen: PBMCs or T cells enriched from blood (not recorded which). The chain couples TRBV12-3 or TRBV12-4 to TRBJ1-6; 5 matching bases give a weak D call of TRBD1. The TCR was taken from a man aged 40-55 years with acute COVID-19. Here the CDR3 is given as CASSLSGSPLHF. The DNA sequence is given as TGTGCCAGCAGTTTATCAGGGTCACCCCTCCACTTT.